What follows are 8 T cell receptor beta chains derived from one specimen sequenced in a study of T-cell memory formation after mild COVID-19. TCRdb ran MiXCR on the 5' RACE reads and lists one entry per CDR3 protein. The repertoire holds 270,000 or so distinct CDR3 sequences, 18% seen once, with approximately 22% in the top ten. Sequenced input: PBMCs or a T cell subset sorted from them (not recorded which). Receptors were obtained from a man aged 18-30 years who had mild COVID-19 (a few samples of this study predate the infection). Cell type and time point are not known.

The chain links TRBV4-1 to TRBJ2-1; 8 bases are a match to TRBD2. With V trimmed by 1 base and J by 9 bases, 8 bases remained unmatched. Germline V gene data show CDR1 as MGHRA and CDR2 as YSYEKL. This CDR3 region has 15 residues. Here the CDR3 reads CASSQGVGGAGEQFF. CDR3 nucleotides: TGCGCCAGCAGCCAAGGGGTCGGGGGGGCTGGTGAGCAGTTCTTC.

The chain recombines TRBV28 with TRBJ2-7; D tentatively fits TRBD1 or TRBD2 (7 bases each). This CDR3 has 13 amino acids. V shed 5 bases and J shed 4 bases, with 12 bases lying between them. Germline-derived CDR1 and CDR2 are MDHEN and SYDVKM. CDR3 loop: CASSPGGDYEQYV. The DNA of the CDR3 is TGTGCCAGCAGTCCAGGGGGGGATTACGAGCAGTACGTC.

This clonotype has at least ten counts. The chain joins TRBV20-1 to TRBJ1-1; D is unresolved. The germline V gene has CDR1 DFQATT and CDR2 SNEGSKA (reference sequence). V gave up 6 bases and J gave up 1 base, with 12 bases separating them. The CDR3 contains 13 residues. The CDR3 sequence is CSAPSVANTEAFF. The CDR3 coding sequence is TGCAGTGCCCCCAGTGTGGCGAACACTGAAGCTTTCTTT.

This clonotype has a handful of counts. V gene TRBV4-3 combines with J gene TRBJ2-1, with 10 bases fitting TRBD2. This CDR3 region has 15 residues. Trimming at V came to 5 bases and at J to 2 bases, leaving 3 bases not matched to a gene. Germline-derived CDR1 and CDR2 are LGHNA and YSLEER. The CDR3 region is CASSEAGGPYNEQFF. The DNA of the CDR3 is TGCGCCAGCAGCGAAGCGGGGGGGCCCTACAATGAGCAGTTCTTC.

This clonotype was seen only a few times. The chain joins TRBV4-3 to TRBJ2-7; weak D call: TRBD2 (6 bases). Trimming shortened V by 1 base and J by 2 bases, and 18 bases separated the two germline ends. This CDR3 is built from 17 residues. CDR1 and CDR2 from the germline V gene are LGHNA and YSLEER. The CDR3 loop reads CASSQASGDSIAYEQYF. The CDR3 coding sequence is TGCGCCAGCAGCCAAGCTTCGGGGGACTCGATTGCCTACGAGCAGTACTTC.

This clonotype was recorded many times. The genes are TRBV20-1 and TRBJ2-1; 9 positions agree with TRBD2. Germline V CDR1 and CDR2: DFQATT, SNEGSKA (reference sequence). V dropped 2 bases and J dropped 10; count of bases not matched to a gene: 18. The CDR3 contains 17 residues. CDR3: CSARTGAPSGDGTEQFF. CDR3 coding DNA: TGCAGTGCTAGAACTGGGGCACCTAGCGGGGATGGAACGGAGCAGTTCTTC.

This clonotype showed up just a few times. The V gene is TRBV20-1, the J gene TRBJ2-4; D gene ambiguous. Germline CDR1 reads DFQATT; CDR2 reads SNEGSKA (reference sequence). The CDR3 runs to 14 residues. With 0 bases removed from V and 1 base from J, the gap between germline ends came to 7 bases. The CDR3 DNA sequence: TGCAGTGCTAGAGATCCTCCGGCCAAAAACATTCAGTACTTC. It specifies CSARDPPAKNIQYF.

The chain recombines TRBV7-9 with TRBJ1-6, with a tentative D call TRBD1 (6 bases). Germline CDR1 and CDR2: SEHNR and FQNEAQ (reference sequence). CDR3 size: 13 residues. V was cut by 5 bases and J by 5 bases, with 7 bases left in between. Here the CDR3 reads CASSRDNNSPLHF. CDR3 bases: TGTGCCAGCAGCCGGGACAATAATTCACCCCTCCACTTT.